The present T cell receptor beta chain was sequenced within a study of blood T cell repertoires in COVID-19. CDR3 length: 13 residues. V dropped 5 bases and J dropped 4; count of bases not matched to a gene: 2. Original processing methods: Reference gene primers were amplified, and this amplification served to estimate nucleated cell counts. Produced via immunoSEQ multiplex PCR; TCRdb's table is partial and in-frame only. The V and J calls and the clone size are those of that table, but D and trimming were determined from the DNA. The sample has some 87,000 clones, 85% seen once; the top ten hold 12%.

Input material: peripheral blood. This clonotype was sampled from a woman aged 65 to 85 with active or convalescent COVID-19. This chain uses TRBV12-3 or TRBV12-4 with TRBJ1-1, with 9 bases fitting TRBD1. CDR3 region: CASSPDRGTEAFF. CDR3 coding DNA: TGTGCCAGCAGTCCGGACAGGGGCACTGAAGCTTTCTTT.